A single TCR beta chain is shown here with its context. Its antigen remains unidentified. This record belongs to a study of cytomegalovirus exposure and HLA in healthy donors. Study context: Unique TCR beta sequences numbering approximately 120 million came from 150 million to 200 million T cells in an earlier analysis. Study-level findings and limits: In a later analysis, compared with equally common non-associated chains, HLA-associated beta chains were more expanded. V- and J-gene trimming in TCR beta was tied to a missense DCLRE1C variant by an analysis performed later.

The PCR ran on 60 Vbeta and 13 Jbeta primers. The table came from immunoSEQ multiplex PCR; TCRdb's copy has only in-frame clones and leaves some out. The sample records some 110,000 clones, about four fifths being singletons. Sampled while nominally healthy, donors likely had unrecorded immune exposures. The receptor comes from a woman in her fifties or sixties in good health and CMV-seropositive. Sequencing used PBMCs.

The CDR3 reads CASSFAGGRYNEQFF. The CDR3 DNA is TGCGCCAGCAGCTTTGCGGGAGGGCGGTACAATGAGCAGTTCTTC. The chain is built from TRBV5-1 and TRBJ2-1; 9 bases are shared with TRBD2. Looked up from germline, CDR1 is SGHRS and CDR2 is YFSETQ. The CDR3 contains 15 residues. Losses at the gene ends were 2 bases for V and 4 bases for J; bases not matched to a gene: 4. The variable domain in full, with the rest retrieved from reference TRBV5-1 and TRBJ2-1, is KAGVTQTPRYLIKTRGQQVTLSCSPISGHRSVSWYQQTPGQGLQFLFEYFSETQRNKGNFPGRFSGRQFSNSRSEMNVSTLELGDSALYLCASSFAGGRYNEQFFGPGTRLTVL.